The 10 T cell receptor beta chains below come from one sample, sequenced in a study of STAT5B mutations in CD4+ large granular lymphocyte leukemia. Measured with immunoSEQ multiplex PCR; TCRdb has only the in-frame clones, and not every one. The table includes approximately 36,000 clones, around 75% detected once. Sample: CD4+ T cells from blood buffy coats. These receptors all stem from a human donor in good health.

Here the CDR3 DNA reads TGTGCCAGCAAGGGGCAGGGGGCTCGAAATGAGCAGTTCTTC. Residues: CASKGQGARNEQFF. J is TRBJ2-1 and V is TRBV6-1, with 8 bases lining up with TRBD1. There are 14 residues in the CDR3. The junction had 9 bases not matched to a gene; V was cut back by 7 bases and J by 7 bases. Germline lookup yields CDR1 MNHNS and CDR2 SASEGT.

This rearrangement joins TRBV27 to TRBJ2-1; 10 positions match TRBD2. Per germline, CDR1 MNHEY and CDR2 SMNVEV (reference sequence). This CDR3 contains 16 residues. After removal of 7 bases from V and 3 bases from J, the junction contained 9 bases not matched to a gene. The CDR3 loop reads CASTSTSGTNYNEQFF. CDR3 DNA sequence: TGTGCCAGCACCAGTACTAGCGGGACAAACTACAATGAGCAGTTCTTC.

V and J are TRBV5-5 and TRBJ2-1; 12 positions match TRBD1. V lost 0 bases, J lost 8 bases, and 3 bases stayed unmatched. Germline CDR1 SGHKS, CDR2 YYEKEE (reference sequence). The CDR3 sequence is 15 residues long. The CDR3 is CASSLVGDRGHEQFF. CDR3 in DNA: TGTGCCAGCAGCTTGGTGGGGGACAGGGGGCATGAGCAGTTCTTC.

The V call is TRBV6-6, the J call TRBJ2-1; 7 bases match TRBD2. Germline V gene sequence: CDR1 MNHNY, CDR2 SVGAGI (reference sequence). V shed 4 bases, J shed 0 bases, and the junction held 6 bases outside the gene matches. The CDR3 consists of 16 residues. CDR3 protein: CASSSGGGSSYNEQFF. DNA of the CDR3: TGTGCCAGCAGTTCTGGGGGGGGGAGCTCCTACAATGAGCAGTTCTTC.

The chain employs TRBV18 and TRBJ2-2, with D perhaps TRBD2 (6 bases). Per germline, CDR1 KGHSH and CDR2 LQKENI. The CDR3 loop spans 15 amino acids. Trimming stripped 3 bases from V and 2 bases from J, with 10 bases between. The CDR3 region is CASSPERANTGELFF. The CDR3 DNA reads as TGTGCCAGCTCACCGGAGCGGGCAAACACCGGGGAGCTGTTTTTT.

V and J are TRBV7-2 and TRBJ2-3; D is unclear. Trimming removed 5 bases from V and 3 bases from J, with 9 bases in between. CDR1 SGHTA and CDR2 FQGNSA come from the germline V gene. The CDR3 contains 13 residues. The CDR3 is CASSLSQTDTQYF. The CDR3 DNA follows: TGTGCCAGCAGCCTCTCCCAAACAGATACGCAGTATTTT.

V is TRBV11-3 and J is TRBJ2-5, with D maybe TRBD1 (5 bases). V was shortened by 0 bases and J by 5 bases, with 7 bases between the two germline ends. Germline CDR1 is SGHNT and CDR2 is YENEEA. The CDR3 totals 13 residues. CDR3 DNA: TGTGCCAGCAGCTTAGAGGCAGGGGAGACCCAGTACTTC. Encoded protein: CASSLEAGETQYF.

The chain uses TRBV6-1 and TRBJ1-5; weak D call: TRBD1 (6 bases). Looked up from germline, CDR1 is MNHNS and CDR2 is SASEGT. V lost 7 bases and J 3 bases, leaving 13 bases between the germline ends. This CDR3 comprises 14 residues. CDR3: CASIGQFPNQPQHF. The CDR3 nucleotides are TGTGCCAGCATCGGACAGTTTCCCAATCAGCCCCAGCATTTT.

The chain is built from TRBV18 and TRBJ1-1; D remains unclear. V lost 1 base and J 4 bases, leaving 10 bases between the germline ends. This CDR3 contains 14 residues. CDR1 is KGHSH and CDR2 is LQKENI in the germline V gene. Written as DNA, the CDR3 is TGTGCCAGCTCACCACTAGCGGGTCGCACTGAAGCTTTCTTT. Amino acid sequence: CASSPLAGRTEAFF. The entire variable domain, with the rest obtained from reference TRBV18 and TRBJ1-1, is as follows: NAGVMQNPRHLVRRRGQEARLRCSPMKGHSHVYWYRQLPEEGLKFMVYLQKENIIDESGMPKERFSAEFPKEGPSILRIQQVVRGDSAAYFCASSPLAGRTEAFFGQGTRLTVV.

The rearrangement links TRBV6-5 to TRBJ1-4; D call uncertain. This CDR3 has 15 residues. Germline CDR1 is MNHEY and CDR2 is SVGAGI. V shed 0 bases and J shed 3 bases, with 8 bases lying between them. This CDR3 reads CASSYSYSPNEKLFF. The CDR3 DNA follows: TGTGCCAGCAGTTACTCTTACAGCCCTAATGAAAAACTGTTTTTT.